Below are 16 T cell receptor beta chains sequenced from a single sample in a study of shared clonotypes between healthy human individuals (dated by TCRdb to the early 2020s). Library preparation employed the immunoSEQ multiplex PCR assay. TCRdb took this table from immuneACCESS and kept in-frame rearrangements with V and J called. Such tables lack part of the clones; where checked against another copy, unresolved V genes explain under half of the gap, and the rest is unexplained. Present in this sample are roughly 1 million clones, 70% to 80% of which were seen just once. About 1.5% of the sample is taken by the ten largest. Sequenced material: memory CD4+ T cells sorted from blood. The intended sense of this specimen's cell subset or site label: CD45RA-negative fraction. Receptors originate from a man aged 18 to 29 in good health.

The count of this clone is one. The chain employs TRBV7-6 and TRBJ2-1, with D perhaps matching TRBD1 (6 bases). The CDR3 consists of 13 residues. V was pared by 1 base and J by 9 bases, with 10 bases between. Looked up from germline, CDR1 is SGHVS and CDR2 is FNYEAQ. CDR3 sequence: CASSLERGSEQFF. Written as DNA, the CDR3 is TGTGCCAGCAGCTTAGAGAGGGGGAGTGAGCAGTTCTTC.

Here the CDR3 reads CASSHAGIRTPNSYEQYF. CDR3 bases: TGCGCCAGCAGCCATGCTGGGATCCGGACACCGAATTCTTACGAGCAGTACTTC. The chain links TRBV4-1 to TRBJ2-7; perhaps TRBD1 as D (5 bases). The V gene's germline CDR1 is MGHRA and CDR2 YSYEKL. Trimming stripped 3 bases from V and 4 bases from J, with 25 bases between. The CDR3 runs 18 residues.

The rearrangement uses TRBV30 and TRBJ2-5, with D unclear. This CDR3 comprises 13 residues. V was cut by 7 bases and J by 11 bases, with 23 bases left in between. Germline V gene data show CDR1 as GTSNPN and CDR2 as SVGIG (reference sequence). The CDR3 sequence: CAYRTDRSVWQYF. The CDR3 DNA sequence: TGTGCCTACCGGACGGACCGCTCAGTGTGGCAGTACTTC.

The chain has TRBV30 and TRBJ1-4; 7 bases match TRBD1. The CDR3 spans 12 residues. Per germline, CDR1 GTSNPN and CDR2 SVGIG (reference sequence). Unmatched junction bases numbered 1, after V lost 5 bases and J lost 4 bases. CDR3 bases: TGTGCCTGGCAGGGGGGTAATGAAAAACTGTTTTTT. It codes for CAWQGGNEKLFF.

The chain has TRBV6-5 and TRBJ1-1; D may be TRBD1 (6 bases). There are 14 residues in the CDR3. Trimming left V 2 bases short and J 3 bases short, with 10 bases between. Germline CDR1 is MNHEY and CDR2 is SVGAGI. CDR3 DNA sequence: TGTGCCAGCAGTTACACCACAGGGCACACTGAAGCTTTCTTT. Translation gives CASSYTTGHTEAFF.

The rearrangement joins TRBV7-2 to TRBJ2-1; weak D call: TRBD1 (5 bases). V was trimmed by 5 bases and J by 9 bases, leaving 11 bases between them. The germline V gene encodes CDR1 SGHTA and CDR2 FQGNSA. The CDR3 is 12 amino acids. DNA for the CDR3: TGTGCCAGCAGCGTCAGGGTCGGTGAGCAGTTCTTC. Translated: CASSVRVGEQFF. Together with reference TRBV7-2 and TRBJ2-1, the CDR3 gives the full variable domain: GAGVSQSPSNKVTEKGKDVELRCDPISGHTALYWYRQSLGQGLEFLIYFQGNSAPDKSGLPSDRFSAERTGGSVSTLTIQRTQQEDSAVYLCASSVRVGEQFFGPGTRLTVL.

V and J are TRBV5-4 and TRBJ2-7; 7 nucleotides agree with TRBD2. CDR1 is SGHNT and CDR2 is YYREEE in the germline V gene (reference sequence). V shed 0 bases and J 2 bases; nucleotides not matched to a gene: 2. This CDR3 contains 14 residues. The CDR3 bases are TGTGCCAGCAGCTTGGAGGGACTAACCTACGAGCAGTACTTC. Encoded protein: CASSLEGLTYEQYF.

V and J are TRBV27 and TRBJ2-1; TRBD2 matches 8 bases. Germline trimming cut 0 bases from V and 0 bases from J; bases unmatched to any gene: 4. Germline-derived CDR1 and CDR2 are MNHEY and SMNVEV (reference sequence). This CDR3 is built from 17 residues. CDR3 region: CASSLSVSGSSYNEQFF. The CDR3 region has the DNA TGTGCCAGCAGTTTATCGGTCAGCGGGAGCTCCTACAATGAGCAGTTCTTC.

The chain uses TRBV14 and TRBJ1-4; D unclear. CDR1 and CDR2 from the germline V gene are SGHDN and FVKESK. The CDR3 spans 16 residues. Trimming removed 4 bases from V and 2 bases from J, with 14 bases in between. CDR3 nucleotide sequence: TGTGCCAGCAGCCGACTAAACAAAGCCACTAATGAAAAACTGTTTTTT. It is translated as CASSRLNKATNEKLFF.

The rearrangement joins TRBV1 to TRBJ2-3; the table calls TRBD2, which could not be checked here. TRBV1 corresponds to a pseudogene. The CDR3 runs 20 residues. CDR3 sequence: CTSSQERLAGHGFNTDTQYF. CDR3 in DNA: TGCACCAGCAGCCAAGAGAGACTAGCGGGGCACGGGTTTAACACAGATACGCAGTATTTT.

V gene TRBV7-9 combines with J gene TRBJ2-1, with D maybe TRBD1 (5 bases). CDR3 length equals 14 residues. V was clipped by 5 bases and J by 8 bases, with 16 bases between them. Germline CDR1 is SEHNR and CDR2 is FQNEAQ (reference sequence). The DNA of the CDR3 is TGTGCCAGCAGCCAGGGTCAGGGTATGGATGAGCAGTTCTTC. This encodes CASSQGQGMDEQFF.

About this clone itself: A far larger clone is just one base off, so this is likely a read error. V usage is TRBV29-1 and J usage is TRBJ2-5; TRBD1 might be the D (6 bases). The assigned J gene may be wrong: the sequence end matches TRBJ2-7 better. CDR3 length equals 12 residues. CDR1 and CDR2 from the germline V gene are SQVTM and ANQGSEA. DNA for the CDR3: TGCGGCGCTATGAGGGGGTCCTACGAGCAGTACTTC. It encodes CGAMRGSYEQYF.

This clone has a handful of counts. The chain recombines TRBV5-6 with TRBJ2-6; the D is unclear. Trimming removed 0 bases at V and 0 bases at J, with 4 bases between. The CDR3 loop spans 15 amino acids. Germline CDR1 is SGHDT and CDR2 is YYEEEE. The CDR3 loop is CASSLGHSGANVLTF. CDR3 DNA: TGTGCCAGCAGCTTGGGACACTCTGGGGCCAACGTCCTGACTTTC.

As DNA, the CDR3 is TGCGCCAGCAGCCTATCCCGGCACCGGGACAGCAATAATTCACCCCTCCACTTT. It translates to CASSLSRHRDSNNSPLHF. The chain recombines TRBV4-1 with TRBJ1-6; TRBD1 aligns across 7 bases. The trim removed 4 bases at V and 5 bases at J, leaving 14 bases unmatched. Germline assignment: CDR1 MGHRA and CDR2 YSYEKL. This CDR3 is built from 18 residues.

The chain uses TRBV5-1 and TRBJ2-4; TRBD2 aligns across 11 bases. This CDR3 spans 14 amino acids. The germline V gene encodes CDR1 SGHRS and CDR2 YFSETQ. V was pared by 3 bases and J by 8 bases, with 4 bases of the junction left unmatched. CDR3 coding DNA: TGCGCCAGCAGCTGGACTAGCGGGCCGGACATTCAGTACTTC. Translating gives CASSWTSGPDIQYF.

The CDR3 region has the DNA TGCGCCAGCCGCCTGGGCGCTGAAGCTTTCTTT. It is translated as CASRLGAEAFF. This chain joins TRBV5-1 and TRBJ1-1; D is uncertain. V was shortened by 7 bases and J by 6 bases, with 10 bases between the two germline ends. CDR1 SGHRS and CDR2 YFSETQ come from the germline V gene. The CDR3 consists of 11 residues.